Below, one T cell receptor beta chain is given with its context. This entry comes from a study of CD8 T cells in Susac syndrome. Blood CD8+ and CD4+ T cells underwent high-throughput TCR beta sequencing. Each multiple sclerosis control was a treatment-naive patient with relapsing-remitting disease that was either stable or active. Germline-derived CDR1 and CDR2 are KGHDR and SFDVKD. The CDR3 has 13 residues. Deletions cut 3 bases from V and 8 bases from J, with 10 bases between. cDNA came from approximately 0.5 to 1 ug RNA primed by random hexamers. TCR beta CDR3 was amplified by immunoSEQ covering 54 Vbeta and 13 Jbeta. TCRdb fed the immunoSEQ multiplex PCR reads into MiXCR, producing one record per CDR3 protein. The repertoire holds 180,000 or so distinct CDR3 sequences, with around 96% as singletons.

The receptor was isolated from a human donor with multiple sclerosis. Source material: CD4+ T cells from PBMCs. This chain uses TRBV24-1 with TRBJ2-1; D is possibly TRBD1 (6 bases). CDR3 nucleotide sequence: TGTGCCACCAGTGATCCACAGGGCTATGAGCAGTTCTTC. As protein: CATSDPQGYEQFF.